One T cell receptor (beta chain) is described in this entry. Its antigen has not been determined. Per-nucleotide qualities are absent, and no much larger clonotype sits a single base away. This record belongs to a study of CD8+ T cells in alopecia areata (dated by TCRdb to 2017 to 2018). For the study in its entirety: The study used high-throughput TCRbeta sequencing to examine T cell clonal expansion in alopecia areata, in both the C3H/HeJ mouse model and human patients. Scalp tissue and sorted CD4+ and CD8+ peripheral blood T cells from patchy and totalis/universalis alopecia areata patients and from healthy controls were covered by human TCRbeta sequencing. Scalp clonality was compared across normal scalp (n=4), patchy alopecia areata scalp (n=8), and alopecia totalis/universalis scalp (n=8). RNA was obtained with the PAXgene miRNA kit for fixed scalp, the miRNeasy kit for PBMCs, and the RNeasy kit for mouse skin. Amplification of TCRbeta CDR3 regions was done by immunoSEQ multiplex PCR using 35 Vbeta forward primers and 13 Jbeta reverse primers.

PBMCs were separated by density centrifugation and stained for CD3, CD4 and CD8, after which CD4+ and CD8+ T cells were sorted on a FACSAria. Scalp biopsies and blood samples were obtained from unaffected controls. Results and caveats for the whole study, not just this receptor: TCR sequences shared between patients were less clear than in mice, possibly partly because of HLA diversity in the patient population. Unlike mouse skin, which is dominated by gammadelta T cells, normal human skin has resident alphabeta T cells that are also sequenced, and this complicates analysis of the scalp TCR repertoire. Compared with normal scalp, lesional scalp had higher clonality and more expanded CD8+ clones, particularly in alopecia totalis/universalis, a pattern that suggests antigenic drive.

The CDR3 starts with the cysteine, ends with the phenylalanine, and has 14 residues. The retained sequence is limited to the CDR3, 42 bases, with the frame set at the first base. CDR1 and CDR2 are read off the germline V gene as SNHLY and FYNNEI. For this chain, trimming is 8 bases at the V end and 2 bases at the J end, and the number of junction bases without a gene match is 6. The protocol used for the library was the immunoSEQ multiplex PCR assay. For TCR sequencing, RNA was extracted from every sample and reverse transcribed into cDNA to serve as template. First-strand cDNA was synthesized with SuperScript III using a 2:1 mix of oligo-dT and random hexamers. A synthetic immune receptor repertoire was used to measure amplification bias, and any remaining bias was corrected computationally. Regarding the original processing steps: Raw reads were preprocessed to remove errors, and CDR3 was defined according to IMGT conventions as the region from the conserved cysteine to phenylalanine. To get clonality, Shannon entropy was normalized by log2 of the number of productive unique TCRs and the result was subtracted from 1. Whether scalp clones were CD4 or CD8 was inferred by matching scalp TCRbeta sequences against CD4 and CD8 repertoires sorted from blood. The table comes from immuneACCESS by way of TCRdb, which keeps in-frame sequences with V and J called. Part of the clones is missing from these tables; in studies checked, under half for an unresolved V gene and the rest for unknown reasons. V, J and clone size were drawn from that table, and D and trimming were deduced from the DNA. In all, the sample holds roughly 120,000 clones, and over 60% of those were seen once. Roughly 2.8% of the sample is held by the ten biggest clonotypes.

This TCR derives from a human donor in good health. The rearrangement joined TRBV2 to TRBJ1-5; 7 of the junction bases match TRBD1. Sample: CD4+ T cells sorted from blood. For the CDR3, the sequence is CASASGTGNQPQHF. The DNA sequence is as follows: TGTGCCAGCGCCTCCGGGACAGGCAATCAGCCCCAGCATTTT.